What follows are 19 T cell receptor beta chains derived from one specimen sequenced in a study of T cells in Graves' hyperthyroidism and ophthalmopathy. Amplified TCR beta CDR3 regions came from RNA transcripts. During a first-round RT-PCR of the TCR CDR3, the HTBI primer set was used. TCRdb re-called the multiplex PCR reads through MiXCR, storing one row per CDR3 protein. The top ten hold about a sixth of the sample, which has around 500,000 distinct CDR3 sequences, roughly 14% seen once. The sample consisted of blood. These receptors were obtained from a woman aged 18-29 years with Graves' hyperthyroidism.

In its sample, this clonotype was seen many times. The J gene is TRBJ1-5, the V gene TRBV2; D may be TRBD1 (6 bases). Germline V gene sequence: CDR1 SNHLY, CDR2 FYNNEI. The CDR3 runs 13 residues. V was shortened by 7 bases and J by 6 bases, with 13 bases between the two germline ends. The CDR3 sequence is CASIGEGGQPQHF. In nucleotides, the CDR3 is TGTGCCAGCATCGGAGAGGGGGGTCAGCCCCAGCATTTT. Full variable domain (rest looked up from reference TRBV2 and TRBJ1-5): EPEVTQTPSHQVTQMGQEVILRCVPISNHLYFYWYRQILGQKVEFLVSFYNNEISEKSEIFDDQFSVERPDGSNFTLKIRSTKLEDSAMYFCASIGEGGQPQHFGDGTRLSIL.

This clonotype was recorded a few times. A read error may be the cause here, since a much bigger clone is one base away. CDR3 loop: CASSQQGAEDQPQHF. CDR3 DNA: TGTGCCAGCTCACAACAGGGGGCAGAGGATCAGCCCCAGCATTTT. The chain couples TRBV18 to TRBJ1-5; 9 bases map to TRBD1. Germline V CDR1 and CDR2: KGHSH, LQKENI. J gave up 5 bases and V 4 bases, and 6 bases lay outside the gene matches. This CDR3 is built from 15 residues.

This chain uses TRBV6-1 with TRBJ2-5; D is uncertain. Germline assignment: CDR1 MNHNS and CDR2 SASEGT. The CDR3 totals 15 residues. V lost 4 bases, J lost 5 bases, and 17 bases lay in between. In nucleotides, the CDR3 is TGTGCCAGCAGTGCGGAGACATCCCTGGGGGAGACCCAGTACTTC. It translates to CASSAETSLGETQYF.

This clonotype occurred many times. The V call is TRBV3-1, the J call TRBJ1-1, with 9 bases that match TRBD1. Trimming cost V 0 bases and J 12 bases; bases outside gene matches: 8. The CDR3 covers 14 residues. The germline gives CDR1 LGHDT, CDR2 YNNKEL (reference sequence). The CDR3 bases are TGTGCCAGCAGCCAAGAGGGGGGACAGGGTGTGACTTTCTTT. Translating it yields CASSQEGGQGVTFF. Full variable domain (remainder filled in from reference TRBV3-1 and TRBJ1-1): DTAVSQTPKYLVTQMGNDKSIKCEQNLGHDTMYWYKQDSKKFLKIMFSYNNKELIINETVPNRFSPKSPDKAHLNLHINSLELGDSAVYFCASSQEGGQGVTFFGQGTRLTVV.

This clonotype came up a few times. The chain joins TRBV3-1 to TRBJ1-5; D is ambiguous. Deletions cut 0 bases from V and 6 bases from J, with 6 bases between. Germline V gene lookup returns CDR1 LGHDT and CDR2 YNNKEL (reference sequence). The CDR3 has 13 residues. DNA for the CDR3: TGTGCCAGCAGCCAAGAACGGGGTCAGCCCCAGCATTTT. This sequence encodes CASSQERGQPQHF.

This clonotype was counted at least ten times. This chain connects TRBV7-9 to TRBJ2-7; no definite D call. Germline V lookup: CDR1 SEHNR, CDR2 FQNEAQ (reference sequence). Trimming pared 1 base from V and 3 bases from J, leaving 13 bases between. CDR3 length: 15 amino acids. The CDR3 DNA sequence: TGTGCCAGCAGCTTAGGCCCAGGAAAGAGCTACGAGCAGTACTTC. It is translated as CASSLGPGKSYEQYF.

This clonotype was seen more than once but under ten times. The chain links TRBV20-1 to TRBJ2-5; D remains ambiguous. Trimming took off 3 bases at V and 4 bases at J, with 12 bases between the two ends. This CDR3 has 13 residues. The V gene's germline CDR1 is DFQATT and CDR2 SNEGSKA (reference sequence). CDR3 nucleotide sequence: TGCAGTGCTAGGACGGGCCCGGCAGAGACCCAGTACTTC. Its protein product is CSARTGPAETQYF.

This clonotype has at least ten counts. CDR3 coding DNA: TGCAGTGCCGTAGCGGGAGGTAGTGAGCAGTTCTTC. Its protein product is CSAVAGGSEQFF. The chain combines TRBV20-1 with TRBJ2-1; 10 nucleotides agree with TRBD2. V shed 6 bases and J 9 bases; nucleotides not matched to a gene: 5. The CDR3 totals 12 residues. Per the germline V gene, CDR1 is DFQATT and CDR2 is SNEGSKA (reference sequence).

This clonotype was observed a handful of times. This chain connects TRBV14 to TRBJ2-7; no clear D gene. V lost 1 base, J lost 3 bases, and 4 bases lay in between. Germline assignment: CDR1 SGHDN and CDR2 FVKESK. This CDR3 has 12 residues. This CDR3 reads CASSQAFYEQYF. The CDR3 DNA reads TGTGCCAGCAGCCAAGCCTTCTACGAGCAGTACTTC. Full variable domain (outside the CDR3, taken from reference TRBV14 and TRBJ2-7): EAGVTQFPSHSVIEKGQTVTLRCDPISGHDNLYWYRRVMGKEIKFLLHFVKESKQDESGMPNNRFLAERTGGTYSTLKVQPAELEDSGVYFCASSQAFYEQYFGPGTRLTVT.

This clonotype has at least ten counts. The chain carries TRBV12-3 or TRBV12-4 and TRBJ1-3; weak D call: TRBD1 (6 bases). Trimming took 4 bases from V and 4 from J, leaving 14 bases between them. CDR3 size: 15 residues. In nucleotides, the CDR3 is TGTGCCAGCAGTTCCCTAACAGGGTGGGGAAACACCATATATTTT. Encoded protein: CASSSLTGWGNTIYF.

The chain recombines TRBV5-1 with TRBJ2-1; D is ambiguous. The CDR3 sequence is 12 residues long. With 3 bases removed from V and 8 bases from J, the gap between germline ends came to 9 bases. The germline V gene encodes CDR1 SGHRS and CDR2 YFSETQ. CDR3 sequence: CASSWTWDEQFF. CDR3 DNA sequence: TGCGCCAGCAGCTGGACCTGGGATGAGCAGTTCTTC.

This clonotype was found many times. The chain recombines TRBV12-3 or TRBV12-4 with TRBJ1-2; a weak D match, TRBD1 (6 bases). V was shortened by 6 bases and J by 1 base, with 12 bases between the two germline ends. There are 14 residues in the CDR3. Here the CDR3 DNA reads TGTGCCAGCAGCCGGGACATCTATAACTATGGCTACACCTTC. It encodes CASSRDIYNYGYTF.

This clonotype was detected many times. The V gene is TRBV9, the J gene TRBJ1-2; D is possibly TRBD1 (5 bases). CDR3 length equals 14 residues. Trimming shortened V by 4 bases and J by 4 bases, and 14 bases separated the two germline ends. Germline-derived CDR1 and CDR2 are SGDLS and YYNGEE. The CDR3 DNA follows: TGTGCCAGCAGCCCCTGGGACGGATCCTATGGCTACACCTTC. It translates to CASSPWDGSYGYTF. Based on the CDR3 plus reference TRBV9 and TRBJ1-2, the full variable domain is DSGVTQTPKHLITATGQRVTLRCSPRSGDLSVYWYQQSLDQGLQFLIQYYNGEERAKGNILERFSAQQFPDLHSELNLSSLELGDSALYFCASSPWDGSYGYTFGSGTRLTVV.

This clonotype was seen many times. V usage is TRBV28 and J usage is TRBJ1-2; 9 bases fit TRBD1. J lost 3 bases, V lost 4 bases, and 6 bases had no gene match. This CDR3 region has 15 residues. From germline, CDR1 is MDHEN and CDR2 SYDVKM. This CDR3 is CASSSGTGTYYGYTF. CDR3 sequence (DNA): TGTGCCAGCAGTTCGGGGACAGGGACCTACTATGGCTACACCTTC.

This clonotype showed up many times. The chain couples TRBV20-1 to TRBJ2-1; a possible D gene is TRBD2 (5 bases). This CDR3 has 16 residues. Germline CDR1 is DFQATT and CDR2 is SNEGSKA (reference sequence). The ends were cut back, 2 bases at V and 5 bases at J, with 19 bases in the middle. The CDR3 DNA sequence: TGCAGTGCTAGACCCATGGACTGGCTGATTAACAATGAGCAGTTCTTC. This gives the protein CSARPMDWLINNEQFF.

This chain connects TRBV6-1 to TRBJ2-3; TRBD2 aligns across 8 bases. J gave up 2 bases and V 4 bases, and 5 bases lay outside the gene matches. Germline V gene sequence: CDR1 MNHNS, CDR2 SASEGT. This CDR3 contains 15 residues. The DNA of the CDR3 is TGTGCCAGCAGTGTAACGGGAGGGTTCACAGATACGCAGTATTTT. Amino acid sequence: CASSVTGGFTDTQYF.

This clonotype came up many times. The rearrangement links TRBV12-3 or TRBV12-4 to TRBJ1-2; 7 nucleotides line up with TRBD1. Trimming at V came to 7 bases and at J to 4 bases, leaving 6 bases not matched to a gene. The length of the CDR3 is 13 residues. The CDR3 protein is CASTQGQVYGYTF. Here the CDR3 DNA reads TGTGCCAGCACCCAAGGACAGGTCTATGGCTACACCTTC.

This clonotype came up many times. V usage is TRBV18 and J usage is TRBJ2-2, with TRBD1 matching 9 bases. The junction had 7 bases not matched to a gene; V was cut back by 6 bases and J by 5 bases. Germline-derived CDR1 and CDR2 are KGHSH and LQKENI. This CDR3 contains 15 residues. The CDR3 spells CASSLDRGGTGELFF. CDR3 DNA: TGTGCCAGCTCTCTGGACAGGGGCGGAACCGGGGAGCTGTTTTTT. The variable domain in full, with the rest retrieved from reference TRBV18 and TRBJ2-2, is NAGVMQNPRHLVRRRGQEARLRCSPMKGHSHVYWYRQLPEEGLKFMVYLQKENIIDESGMPKERFSAEFPKEGPSILRIQQVVRGDSAAYFCASSLDRGGTGELFFGEGSRLTVL.

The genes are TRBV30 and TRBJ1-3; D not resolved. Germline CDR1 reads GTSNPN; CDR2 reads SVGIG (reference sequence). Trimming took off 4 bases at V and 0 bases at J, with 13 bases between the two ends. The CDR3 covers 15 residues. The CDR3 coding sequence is TGTGCCTGGACCCTGGGTGTTGTCTCTGGAAACACCATATATTTT. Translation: CAWTLGVVSGNTIYF.